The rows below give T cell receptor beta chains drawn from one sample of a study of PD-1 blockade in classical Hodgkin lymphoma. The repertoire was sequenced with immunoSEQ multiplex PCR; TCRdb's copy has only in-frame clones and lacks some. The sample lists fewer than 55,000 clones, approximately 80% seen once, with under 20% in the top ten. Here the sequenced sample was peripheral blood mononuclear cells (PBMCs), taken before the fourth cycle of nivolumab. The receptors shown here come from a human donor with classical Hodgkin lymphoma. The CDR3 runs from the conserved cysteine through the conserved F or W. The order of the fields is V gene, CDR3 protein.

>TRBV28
CASRRSGVMNTEAFF
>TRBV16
CASSQSSGRGTDTQYF
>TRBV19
CASSGSAGAGAFF
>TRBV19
CASSPRQGLSGNTIYF
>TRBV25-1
CASSEFSGGTDTQYF
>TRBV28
CASSYIGGLIETQYF
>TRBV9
CASSPRPGLIYEQYF
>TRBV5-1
CASSTGLAGGVPYEQYF
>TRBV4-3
CASSHIGASTDTQYF
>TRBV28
CASSLPPDRGTDTQYF
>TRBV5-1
CASSRDGMNTEAFF
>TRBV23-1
CASSPPQGQNTEAFF
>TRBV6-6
CASSYSRASNYGYTF
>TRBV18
CASFPDGNSPLHF
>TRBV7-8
CASSDRLAAGGIETQYF
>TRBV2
CASTQMGGTNEKLFF
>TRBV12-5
CASGLWGNQPQHF
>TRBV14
CASSLTGTGDGYTF
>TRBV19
CASQPVMNTEAFF
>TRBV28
CASRSEGVAEGYTF
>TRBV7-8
CASSPRTGTAKNIQYF
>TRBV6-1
CASSEGNPGNEKLFF
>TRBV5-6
CASSLAAQGLFEKLFF
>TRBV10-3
CAIRADQLAGGPRATQYF
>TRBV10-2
CASSHPCTGELFF
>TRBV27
CASTTGMNTEAFF
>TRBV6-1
CASSEDGQGNYGYTF
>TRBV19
CASSIREWGSDTQYF
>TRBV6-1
CASSFRQGVAGELFF
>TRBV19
CASSIWKGTGELFF
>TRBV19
CASSMRGAGAAFF
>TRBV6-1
CASSEARISGNTIYF
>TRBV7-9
CASSFHTGELFF
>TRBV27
CASSLEGSRSEQYF
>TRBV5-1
CASSRIAGAGTGELFF
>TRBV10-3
CAISEQLNSGNTIYF
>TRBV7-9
CASSFTAGTSDTQYF
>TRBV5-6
CASSWTSGGLDTQYF
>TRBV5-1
CASSPSGGNQPQHF
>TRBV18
CASSPPRGGAEQETQYF